The 3 T cell receptor beta chains given below trace back to one sample, sequenced in a study of graft-versus-host responses after intestinal transplantation. Their antigens remain unidentified. Assay: immunoSEQ multiplex PCR; the TCRdb copy retains only in-frame clones and omits some. Among 90,000 to 120,000 clones, roughly 87% were seen once, and the ten largest hold around 0.76%. Sequenced material: unstimulated CD4+ T cells sorted from spleen or lymph node cells, taken before transplant. The receptors originated from a human donor who was the organ donor for an intestinal transplant.

This sequence joins TRBV7-9 and TRBJ1-4; 9 bases line up with TRBD1. The V gene end was trimmed by 2 bases and the J gene end by 8 bases; junction bases not matched to a gene: 6. This CDR3 spans 15 amino acids. The germline gives CDR1 SEHNR, CDR2 FQNEAQ (reference sequence). CDR3 nucleotide sequence: TGTGCCAGCAGCTTAAGGGACAGGGTAGGAGAAAAACTGTTTTTT. Translated, it gives CASSLRDRVGEKLFF. Together with reference TRBV7-9 and TRBJ1-4, the CDR3 gives the full variable domain: DTGVSQNPRHKITKRGQNVTFRCDPISEHNRLYWYRQTLGQGPEFLTYFQNEAQLEKSRLLSDRFSAERPKGSFSTLEIQRTEQGDSAMYLCASSLRDRVGEKLFFGSGTQLSVL.

This clone was found a few times. This chain links TRBV7-2 with TRBJ1-1, with a weak D call TRBD1 (6 bases). With 3 bases removed from V and 4 bases from J, the gap between germline ends came to 9 bases. CDR3 length: 13 residues. CDR1 is SGHTA, CDR2 FQGNSA, per germline. The CDR3 DNA follows: TGTGCCAGCAGCTTTAAAGGGGGCACTGAAGCTTTCTTT. Its protein is CASSFKGGTEAFF.

This chain's CDR3 is CASSPDGDYGYTF. The CDR3 region has the DNA TGTGCCAGCAGCCCCGACGGGGACTATGGCTACACCTTC. The chain links TRBV6-6 to TRBJ1-2; no clear D. CDR1 is MNHNY, CDR2 SVGAGI, per germline (reference sequence). Trimming pared 6 bases from V and 3 bases from J, leaving 11 bases between. CDR3 size: 13 residues.